Reported below is one TCR beta chain. The V end lost 0 bases, the J end lost 10 bases, and 25 bases lay between the germline ends. The CDR3 sequence is 18 residues long. Germline loops: CDR1 LNHNV, CDR2 YYDKDF (reference sequence). This sample was taken from a study of beta chain features in type 1 diabetes. Sequenced material consisted of expressed TCRB transcripts (all of the isolated RNA was reverse transcribed). Some clones are missing from TCRdb's copy, which holds only in-frame ones; the method was immunoSEQ multiplex PCR. This table holds fewer than 7,500 clones, around 74% found once. The chain couples TRBV15 to TRBJ1-5; D might be TRBD1 (6 bases). The sequencing sample was made of Tregs from blood. The sequence derives from a man aged 18 to 30 in good health. DNA for the CDR3: TGTGCCACCAGCAGAGATGGGGGAGGGGGGCGCTCCGGGCAACCCCAGCATTTT. Protein sequence: CATSRDGGGGRSGQPQHF.